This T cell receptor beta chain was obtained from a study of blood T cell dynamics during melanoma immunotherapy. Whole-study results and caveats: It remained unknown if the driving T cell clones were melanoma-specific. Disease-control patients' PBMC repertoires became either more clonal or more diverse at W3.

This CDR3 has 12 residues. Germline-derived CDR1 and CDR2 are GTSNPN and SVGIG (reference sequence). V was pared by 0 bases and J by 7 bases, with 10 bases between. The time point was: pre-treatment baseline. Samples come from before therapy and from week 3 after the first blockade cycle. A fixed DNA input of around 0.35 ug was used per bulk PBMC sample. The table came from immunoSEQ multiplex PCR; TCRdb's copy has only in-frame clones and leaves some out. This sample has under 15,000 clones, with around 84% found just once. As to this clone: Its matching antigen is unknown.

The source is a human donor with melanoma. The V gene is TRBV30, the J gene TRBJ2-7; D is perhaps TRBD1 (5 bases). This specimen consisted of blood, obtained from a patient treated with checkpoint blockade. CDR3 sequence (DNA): TGTGCCTGGAGTGTAGGGGTTGGTGAGCAGTACTTC. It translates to CAWSVGVGEQYF.